This passage covers 5 T cell receptor beta chains from one sample sequenced in a study of shared clonotypes between healthy human individuals. Here immunoSEQ multiplex PCR was the method, and the copy in TCRdb shows in-frame clones only, minus some. The sample comprises some 1,600,000 clones, 98% of which are singletons, and roughly 0.42% rests with the top ten. Material: naive CD4+ T cells sorted from blood. Subset noted: CD45RA+ positively selected. These receptors all stem from a man aged 25-40 years in good health.

V is TRBV6-5 and J is TRBJ2-1; the match to TRBD2 covers 11 bases. The J segment lost 6 bases and the V segment lost 2 bases, leaving 3 bases of the junction unmatched. In germline, CDR1 is MNHEY, CDR2 SVGAGI. The CDR3 contains 15 residues. The CDR3 DNA is TGTGCCAGCAGTTACCTAGCGGGAGGCGGCAATGAGCAGTTCTTC. It yields the protein CASSYLAGGGNEQFF.

The chain combines TRBV7-9 with TRBJ1-1; D might be TRBD1 (6 bases). Germline loops: CDR1 SEHNR, CDR2 FQNEAQ (reference sequence). The CDR3 has 13 residues. V was trimmed by 8 bases and J by 2 bases, leaving 12 bases between them. The CDR3 loop is CASSQDSNTEAFF. CDR3 sequence (DNA): TGTGCCAGCTCCCAGGACAGCAACACTGAAGCTTTCTTT.

V is TRBV25-1 and J is TRBJ1-4; D ambiguous. The CDR3 sequence is 14 residues long. Trimming removed 4 bases at V and 8 bases at J, with 14 bases between. CDR1 and CDR2 (germline): MGHDK, SYGVNS. The CDR3 DNA reads TGTGCCAGCAGTGCTTTTTTAGGAAGGGAAAAACTGTTTTTT. This codes for CASSAFLGREKLFF.

The rearrangement uses TRBV7-2 and TRBJ2-5; D is possibly TRBD2 (5 bases). Germline loops: CDR1 SGHTA, CDR2 FQGNSA. The CDR3 has 16 residues. V lost 4 bases, J lost 5 bases, and 20 bases lay in between. CDR3 DNA: TGTGCCAGCAGCTCCCCAAGTGGGCTACCGGGGGAGACCCAGTACTTC. This translates into CASSSPSGLPGETQYF.

This clone was observed a single time. The chain recombines TRBV21-1 with TRBJ2-3; TRBD2 reflects the table's D call only, with no check against the DNA. TRBV21-1 is shown as a pseudogene. This CDR3 comprises 19 residues. This CDR3 reads CASSKGRLAGRGGTDTQYF. The DNA of the CDR3 is TGTGCCAGCAGCAAAGGGCGACTAGCGGGGAGGGGAGGCACAGATACGCAGTATTTT.